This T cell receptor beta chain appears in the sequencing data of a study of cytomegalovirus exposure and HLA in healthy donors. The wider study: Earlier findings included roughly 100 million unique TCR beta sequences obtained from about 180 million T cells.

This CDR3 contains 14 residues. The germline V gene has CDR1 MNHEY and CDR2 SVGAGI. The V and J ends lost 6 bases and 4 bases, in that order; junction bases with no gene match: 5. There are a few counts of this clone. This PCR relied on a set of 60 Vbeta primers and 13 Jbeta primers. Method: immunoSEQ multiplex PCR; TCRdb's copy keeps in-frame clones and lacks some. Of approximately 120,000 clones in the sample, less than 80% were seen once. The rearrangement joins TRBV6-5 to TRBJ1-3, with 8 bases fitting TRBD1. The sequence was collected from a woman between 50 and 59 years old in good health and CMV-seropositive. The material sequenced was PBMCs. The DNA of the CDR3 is TGTGCCAGCAGCTATGGACAGGGAGGAAACACCATATATTTT. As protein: CASSYGQGGNTIYF.